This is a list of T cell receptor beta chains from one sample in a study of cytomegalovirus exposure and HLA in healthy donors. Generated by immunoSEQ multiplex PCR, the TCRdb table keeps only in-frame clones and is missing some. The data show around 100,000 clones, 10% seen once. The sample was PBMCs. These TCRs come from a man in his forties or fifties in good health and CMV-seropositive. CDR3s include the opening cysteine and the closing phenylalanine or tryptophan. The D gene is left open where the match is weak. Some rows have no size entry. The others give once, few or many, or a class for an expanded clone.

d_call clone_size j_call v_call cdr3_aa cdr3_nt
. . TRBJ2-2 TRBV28 CASSLRGGELFF TGTGCCAGCAGCCTACGGGGGGGGGAGCTGTTTTTT
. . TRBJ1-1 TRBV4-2 CASSSGGKTEAFF TGTGCCAGCAGCTCCGGAGGGAAGACTGAAGCTTTCTTT
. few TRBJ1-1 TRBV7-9 CASSFTPGQGMNTEAFF TGTGCCAGCAGCTTTACCCCCGGGCAGGGAATGAACACTGAAGCTTTCTTT
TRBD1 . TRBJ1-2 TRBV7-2 CASSFRQGAANGYTF TGTGCCAGCAGCTTTAGACAGGGGGCCGCTAATGGCTACACCTTC
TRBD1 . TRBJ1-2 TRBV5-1 CASSSGQGANYGYTF TGCGCCAGCAGCTCGGGACAGGGAGCGAACTATGGCTACACCTTC
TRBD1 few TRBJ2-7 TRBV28 CASRSPAGQVVRYEQYF TGTGCCAGCAGATCTCCGGCCGGACAGGTGGTAAGGTACGAGCAGTACTTC
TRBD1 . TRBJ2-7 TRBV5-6 CASSVGQADEQYF TGTGCCAGCAGCGTTGGACAGGCAGACGAGCAGTACTTC
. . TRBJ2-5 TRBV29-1 CSAGEGVAQYF TGCAGCGCCGGGGAGGGGGTGGCCCAGTACTTC
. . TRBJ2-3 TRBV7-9 CASSIRSGWDTDTQYF TGTGCCAGCAGCATCCGTAGCGGATGGGACACAGATACGCAGTATTTT
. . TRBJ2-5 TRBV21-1 CASSKGKTVQETQYF TGTGCCAGCAGCAAAGGGAAAACAGTTCAAGAGACCCAGTACTTC
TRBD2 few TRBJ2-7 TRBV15 CATSNRAGNSYEQYF TGTGCCACCAGCAACAGAGCGGGAAACTCCTACGAGCAGTACTTC
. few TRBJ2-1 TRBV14 CASSPSGSSYNEQFF TGTGCCAGCAGCCCCTCCGGGAGCTCCTACAATGAGCAGTTCTTC
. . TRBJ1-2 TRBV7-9 CASSSPKGRANYGYTF TGTGCCAGCAGCTCCCCCAAGGGCAGGGCTAACTATGGCTACACCTTC
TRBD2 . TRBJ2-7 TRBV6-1 CASSESPYSGTSVYEQYF TGTGCCAGCAGTGAATCCCCGTACTCCGGGACTAGCGTCTACGAGCAGTACTTC